This TCR beta chain was sequenced during a study of blood T cells in healthy people across ages. CDR1 is SGHTA and CDR2 is FQGNSA in the germline V gene. The CDR3 extends over 15 amino acids. The V and J ends lost 10 bases and 1 base respectively, with 14 bases between them. Regarding the study as a whole: Strong correlation was found linking TCR beta diversity to naive T cell percentage.

On this clonotype: Its antigen is as yet unknown. A clone one base away is much larger, so this may be a read error.

Primers used in a second PCR of about 6 to 11 cycles were a sample-barcoded 5' primer and a J-beta primer mix. Researchers report that a template-switch adaptor with 12 random nucleotides tagged each cDNA molecule. One entry per CDR3 protein, called by TCRdb with MiXCR from the 5' RACE reads. The sample has about 1.8 million distinct CDR3 sequences; 49% are singletons. The TCR originated in a woman aged 40 to 55 in good health. This chain uses TRBV7-2 with TRBJ2-6; D is uncertain. Sequencing input: blood. Here the CDR3 reads CATYGPLSGANVLTF. CDR3 nucleotides: TGTGCCACATACGGGCCCCTATCTGGGGCCAACGTCCTGACTTTC.